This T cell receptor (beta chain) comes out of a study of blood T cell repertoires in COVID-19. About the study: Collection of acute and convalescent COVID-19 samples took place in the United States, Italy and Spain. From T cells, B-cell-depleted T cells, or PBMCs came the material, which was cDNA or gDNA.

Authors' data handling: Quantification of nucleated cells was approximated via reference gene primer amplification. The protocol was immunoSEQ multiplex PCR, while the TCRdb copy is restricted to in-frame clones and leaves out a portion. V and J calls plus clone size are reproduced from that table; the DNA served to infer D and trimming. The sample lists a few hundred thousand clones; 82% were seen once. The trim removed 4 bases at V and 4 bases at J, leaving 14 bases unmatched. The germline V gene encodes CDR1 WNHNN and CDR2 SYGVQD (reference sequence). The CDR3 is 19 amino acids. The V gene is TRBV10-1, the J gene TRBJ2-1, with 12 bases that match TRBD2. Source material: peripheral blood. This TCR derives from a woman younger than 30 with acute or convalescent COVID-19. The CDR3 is CASSVFRLAGDKPYNEQFF. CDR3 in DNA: TGCGCCAGCAGTGTATTCCGACTAGCGGGAGACAAACCATACAATGAGCAGTTCTTC.